The 8 T cell receptor beta chains below all came from one sample that was sequenced in a study of T cells in Graves' hyperthyroidism and ophthalmopathy. The investigators amplified TCR beta CDR3 regions from RNA transcripts. With the HTBI primer set, the TCR CDR3 went through a first round of RT-PCR. TCRdb re-derived calls from the multiplex PCR reads in MiXCR, one entry per CDR3 protein. In the table there are 480,000 or so distinct CDR3 sequences, 46% of which are singletons. The sample consisted of peripheral blood or thyroid tissue (not recorded which). The receptors here all came from an adult woman with Graves' disease, either hyperthyroidism or ophthalmopathy (not recorded which).

CDR3 region: CSVEGVAQETQYF. The CDR3 coding sequence is TGCAGCGTTGAAGGGGTCGCTCAAGAGACCCAGTACTTC. V and J are TRBV29-1 and TRBJ2-5; unclear D gene. CDR1 is SQVTM, CDR2 ANQGSEA, per germline. This CDR3 contains 13 residues. V dropped 1 base and J dropped 2 bases, with 8 bases sitting between them. Together with reference TRBV29-1 and TRBJ2-5, the CDR3 gives the full variable domain: SAVISQKPSRDICQRGTSLTIQCQVDSQVTMMFWYRQQPGQSLTLIATANQGSEATYESGFVIDKFPISRPNLTFSTLTVSNMSPEDSSIYLCSVEGVAQETQYFGPGTRLLVL.

This clonotype was picked up many times. The chain uses TRBV5-4 and TRBJ2-5; 7 positions match TRBD2. The CDR3 is 14 residues long. Germline CDR1 and CDR2: SGHNT and YYREEE (reference sequence). V dropped 4 bases and J dropped 2; count of bases not matched to a gene: 5. The CDR3 DNA is TGTGCCAGCAGCACCCGGGACTATCAAGAGACCCAGTACTTC. This gives the protein CASSTRDYQETQYF.

This clonotype was counted ten times or more. This sequence joins TRBV7-9 and TRBJ1-4, with 8 nucleotides matching TRBD1. V lost 5 bases to trimming and J lost 6 bases; unmatched junction nucleotides: 8. CDR3 size: 15 residues. CDR1 is SEHNR, CDR2 FQNEAQ, per germline (reference sequence). The CDR3 DNA is TGTGCCAGCAGCCAGACAGGGACAGGACATGAAAAACTGTTTTTT. This translates into CASSQTGTGHEKLFF. Variable domain in full (rest from reference TRBV7-9 and TRBJ1-4): DTGVSQNPRHKITKRGQNVTFRCDPISEHNRLYWYRQTLGQGPEFLTYFQNEAQLEKSRLLSDRFSAERPKGSFSTLEIQRTEQGDSAMYLCASSQTGTGHEKLFFGSGTQLSVL.

This clonotype was counted a few times. The chain recombines TRBV7-9 with TRBJ1-5; D is perhaps TRBD1 (6 bases). Looked up from germline, CDR1 is SEHNR and CDR2 is FQNEAQ (reference sequence). The CDR3 extends over 14 amino acids. Trimming left V 8 bases short and J 6 bases short, with 17 bases between. CDR3 in amino acids: CASVGGGQGQPQHF. DNA for the CDR3: TGTGCCAGCGTCGGAGGGGGGCAGGGTCAGCCCCAGCATTTT.

The rearrangement joins TRBV5-1 to TRBJ1-6; weak D call: TRBD1 (6 bases). CDR1 and CDR2 from the germline V gene are SGHRS and YFSETQ. The germline V and J ends were trimmed by 4 bases and 7 bases, with 12 bases remaining between them. CDR3 length equals 14 residues. CDR3 in DNA: TGCGCCAGCAGCGCGACAGGATCCAATTCACCCCTCCACTTT. This translates into CASSATGSNSPLHF.

The V call is TRBV12-3 or TRBV12-4, the J call TRBJ2-5; 9 bases map to TRBD2. J was trimmed by 5 bases and V by 5 bases; bases with no gene match: 6. CDR3 length: 14 amino acids. The CDR3: CASSPIAGAETQYF. The CDR3, as DNA: TGTGCCAGCAGTCCTATAGCGGGAGCGGAGACCCAGTACTTC.

This clonotype was observed many times. The chain employs TRBV7-2 and TRBJ2-7; D ambiguous. The germline V and J ends were trimmed by 5 bases and 1 base, with 12 bases remaining between them. The CDR3 consists of 14 residues. Germline V CDR1 and CDR2: SGHTA, FQGNSA. The DNA for the CDR3 is TGTGCCAGCAGCCTTGTAGCCCTATCCTACGAGCAGTACTTC. Amino acid sequence: CASSLVALSYEQYF.

This clonotype is judged large (0.1 to 1%). This chain links TRBV7-3 with TRBJ1-6; D is ambiguous. In germline, CDR1 is SGHTA, CDR2 FQGTGA. The CDR3 is 14 amino acids. V was shortened by 2 bases and J by 9 bases, with 11 bases between the two germline ends. The CDR3 loop is CASSLGGLASPLHF. The CDR3 nucleotides are TGTGCCAGCAGCTTAGGAGGGTTGGCTTCACCCCTCCACTTT.